The rows below give T cell receptor beta chains drawn from one sample of a study of blood T cell repertoires in COVID-19. Profiled with immunoSEQ multiplex PCR; TCRdb holds only in-frame clones, not every one. The sample holds more than 200,000 clones, approximately 89% seen once. The material sequenced was PBMCs or T cells enriched from blood (not recorded which). The source is a woman younger than 45 who had been exposed to COVID-19. CDR3s include the opening cysteine and the closing phenylalanine or tryptophan. The D gene is left open where the match is weak. Clone sizes are given selectively: once, few, many, or a class where the clone is expanded.

V gene	J gene	D gene	clone size	CDR3 DNA	CDR3 protein
TRBV6-5	TRBJ1-6	TRBD1	-	TGTGCCAGCAGTTACTACAGGGGGGATTCACCCCTCCACTTT	CASSYYRGDSPLHF
TRBV7-3	TRBJ2-6	TRBD1	-	TGTGCCAGCAGCGCCCGACAGGGATCTGGGGCCAACGTCCTGACTTTC	CASSARQGSGANVLTF
TRBV7-9	TRBJ1-3	TRBD1	-	TGTGCCAGCGGCAAACAGGGGTCTGGAAACACCATATATTTT	CASGKQGSGNTIYF
TRBV4-1	TRBJ2-2	-	few	TGCGCCAGCAGCCAATTCCCTTACACCGGGGAGCTGTTTTTT	CASSQFPYTGELFF
TRBV11-2	TRBJ2-5	TRBD2	-	TGTGCCAGCAGCTTACGGGGACTAGCGGGAGTGGGTCAAGAGACCCAGTACTTC	CASSLRGLAGVGQETQYF
TRBV5-1	TRBJ2-5	TRBD2	-	TGCGCCAGCAGGGGGACTAGCGGGAGGAAAGGAGAGACCCAGTACTTC	CASRGTSGRKGETQYF
TRBV10-3	TRBJ2-7	-	-	TGTGCCATCAGGGGCAGGGTGCTACGAGAGCAGTACTTC	CAIRGRVLREQYF
TRBV10-1	TRBJ2-5	-	once	TGCGCCAGCAGTGAGTCACGTAGCGGCCAAGAGACCCAGTACTTC	CASSESRSGQETQYF
TRBV12-3/TRBV12-4	TRBJ2-2	-	-	TGTGCCAGCAGGTGGGGGGACACCGGGGAGCTGTTTTTT	CASRWGDTGELFF
TRBV6-4	TRBJ1-2	TRBD1	-	TGTGCCAGCAGTGACGGGGGACAGGGGAGTAATGGCTACACCTTC	CASSDGGQGSNGYTF
TRBV7-3	TRBJ2-5	TRBD2	-	TGTGCCAGCAGCCCCGGGAGGGCCAGTTGGGAGACCCAGTACTTC	CASSPGRASWETQYF
TRBV29-1	TRBJ1-1	-	-	TGCAGCGCTACGATACGGACTGAAGCTTTCTTT	CSATIRTEAFF
TRBV5-1	TRBJ2-3	TRBD2	-	TGCGCCAGCAGCTTGGCTAGCGGGGTTCCAGATACGCAGTATTTT	CASSLASGVPDTQYF
TRBV4-1	TRBJ2-1	TRBD2	-	TGCGCCAGCAGCCAAGAATCCCCATACCCCCTACCGCTAGCGGGAGGCAATGAGCAGTTCTTC	CASSQESPYPLPLAGGNEQFF
TRBV15	TRBJ2-1	TRBD1	-	TGTGCCACCAGCAGAGATCTAACAGGGGGCAACAATGAGCAGTTCTTC	CATSRDLTGGNNEQFF
TRBV28	TRBJ1-2	-	-	TGTGCCAGCAGGTACAGCTATGGCTACACCTTC	CASRYSYGYTF
TRBV5-1	TRBJ2-7	TRBD2	-	TGCGCCAGTTACTCGGGAGGGCTGAGCTCCTACGAGCAGTACTTC	CASYSGGLSSYEQYF
TRBV4-1	TRBJ1-1	-	-	TGCGCCAGCAGCCAAGGACAGGCGAACACTGAAGCTTTCTTT	CASSQGQANTEAFF
TRBV12-5	TRBJ1-5	-	once	TGTGCTAGTGGCTCCCGGGGGCCCCAGCATTTT	CASGSRGPQHF
TRBV28	TRBJ1-1	-	-	TGTGCCAGCAGTTTACTTCGCGGGACAGCTTTCTTT	CASSLLRGTAFF
TRBV27	TRBJ1-1	-	-	TGTGCCAGCACCGAGCTCGGGACACGGAACACTGAAGCTTTCTTT	CASTELGTRNTEAFF
TRBV7-9	TRBJ2-7	-	few	TGTGCCAGCCTGGGTGACTACTCCTACGAGCAGTACTTC	CASLGDYSYEQYF
TRBV6-1	TRBJ2-5	TRBD2	-	TGTGCCAGCAGTGAAGAGGCGGGAGGGGACCAAGAGACCCAGTACTTC	CASSEEAGGDQETQYF
TRBV21-1	TRBJ2-7	-	-	TGTGCCAGCAGCAAAGTTGGGTGCAGTGATACAGGAAACTCCTACGAGCAGTACTTC	CASSKVGCSDTGNSYEQYF
TRBV5-4	TRBJ1-1	-	-	TGTGCCAGCAGCTTGGACACCACTGAAGCTTTCTTT	CASSLDTTEAFF
TRBV14	TRBJ2-1	-	once	TGTGCCAGCAGCCTAGTCGGCCTAGCGCACAATGAGCAGTTCTTC	CASSLVGLAHNEQFF
TRBV7-3	TRBJ2-3	-	once	TGTGCCAGCAGCTTAACCGAGCGGGGCACAGATACGCAGTATTTT	CASSLTERGTDTQYF
TRBV28	TRBJ2-5	TRBD1	once	TGTGCCAGCAGTTTACAGACAGGGGGAGGGGAGACCCAGTACTTC	CASSLQTGGGETQYF
TRBV20-1	TRBJ2-1	TRBD2	-	TGCAGTGCTAGTGCATCGCCGGGACGTAATGTCGGGAGGTCCTACAATGAGCAGTTCTTC	CSASASPGRNVGRSYNEQFF
TRBV10-3	TRBJ2-3	-	-	TGTGCCATCAGTGAAACCGGGAGATACACAGATACGCAGTATTTT	CAISETGRYTDTQYF
TRBV6-1	TRBJ2-7	TRBD2	-	TGTGCCAGCAGTGAAGGGAAGGGACTAGCGCGTGCCTACGAGCAGTACTTC	CASSEGKGLARAYEQYF
TRBV19	TRBJ1-4	-	-	TGTGCCAGTAGCCCAGGAGGGACAACTAATGAAAAACTGTTTTTT	CASSPGGTTNEKLFF
TRBV10-3	TRBJ2-3	TRBD1	few	TGTGCCATCAGGAATCCGACAGGGCTCCCAGATACGCAGTATTTT	CAIRNPTGLPDTQYF
TRBV11-2	TRBJ2-1	TRBD2	-	TGTGCCAGCAGCTTAGCCAGCGGGAGGGACCAGTTCTTC	CASSLASGRDQFF
TRBV5-1	TRBJ1-2	-	-	TGCGCCAGCAGCTTGGCAACAGGGAGGGGCTATGGCTACACCTTC	CASSLATGRGYGYTF
TRBV19	TRBJ2-7	TRBD1	-	TGTGCCAGTAGTACAAACAGGGGAATCTCCTACGAGCAGTACTTC	CASSTNRGISYEQYF
TRBV28	TRBJ2-1	-	-	TGTGCCAGCAGTTCCGGACTGTCCAAGCAGTTCTTC	CASSSGLSKQFF
TRBV5-1	TRBJ1-4	-	-	TGCGCCAGCAGCTTGGGTGGGGGCCTTAATGAAAAACTGTTTTTT	CASSLGGGLNEKLFF
TRBV5-4	TRBJ1-1	-	-	TGTGCCAGCAGCTCGCCCGTTGGGGGGGCCACTGAAGCTTTCTTT	CASSSPVGGATEAFF
TRBV5-8	TRBJ2-7	TRBD2	-	TGTGCCAGCAGCTTGCGGGGGGGGGTAGCCTCCGGATACGAGCAGTACTTC	CASSLRGGVASGYEQYF
TRBV21-1	TRBJ2-7	-	-	TGTGCCAGCAGCAAAGGGAGGTTCCCCAAAAAGTACTTC	CASSKGRFPKKYF
TRBV5-1	TRBJ2-3	TRBD2	-	TGCGCCAGCAGCCCTAGCGGAAGCACAGATACGCAGTATTTT	CASSPSGSTDTQYF
TRBV4-2	TRBJ2-7	TRBD2	-	TGTGCCAGCAGCCAAGTGACGGCTAGCGGGAGCCACGAGCAGTACTTC	CASSQVTASGSHEQYF